These T cell receptor beta chains were read from a single sample in a study of blood T cells in healthy people across ages. Each CDR3 protein gets one entry after TCRdb re-called the 5' RACE reads with MiXCR. The repertoire includes more than 650,000 distinct CDR3 sequences, roughly 20% of them detected once, and about 22% sits in the top ten. The sample consisted of blood. These receptors were collected from a man aged 65 to 85 in good health. Each CDR3 is given with its conserved first and last residue. Fields, in order: J gene, V gene, clone size, D gene, CDR3 protein, CDR3 DNA. A D gene is named only where the DNA matches it firmly. A row's size may be missing; if present it is once, few, many or a size class.

>TRBJ1-2|TRBV6-1|few|.
CASEGTFHGYTF
TGTGCCAGCGAGGGAACCTTCCATGGCTACACCTTC
>TRBJ2-1|TRBV6-6|.|TRBD2
CASSPGGTRHYNEQFF
TGTGCCAGCAGCCCCGGTGGGACTAGGCACTACAATGAGCAGTTCTTC
>TRBJ2-1|TRBV6-5|.|TRBD2
CASSILAGGPENEQFF
TGTGCCAGCAGTATACTAGCGGGGGGGCCGGAGAATGAGCAGTTCTTC
>TRBJ1-1|TRBV7-9|.|.
CASSWGQSGTEAFF
TGTGCCAGCAGCTGGGGGCAGAGTGGCACTGAAGCTTTCTTT
>TRBJ2-1|TRBV2|.|TRBD1
CASSLSDRGPAPGHGQFF
TGTGCCAGCTCCCTGTCCGACAGGGGCCCCGCACCGGGGCATGGGCAGTTCTTC
>TRBJ2-2|TRBV18|few|.
CASLPYTGELFF
TGTGCCAGCTTACCTTACACCGGGGAGCTGTTTTTT
>TRBJ1-2|TRBV4-1|few|TRBD1
CASSQVPGTGDGYTF
TGCGCCAGCAGCCAAGTCCCCGGGACAGGGGATGGCTACACCTTC
>TRBJ2-5|TRBV10-3|few|.
CAIGSEGTQYF
TGTGCCATCGGCTCAGAGGGGACCCAGTACTTC
>TRBJ2-3|TRBV24-1|.|TRBD1
CATSVHRGSTDTQYF
TGTGCCACCAGTGTACACAGGGGCTCCACAGATACGCAGTATTTT
>TRBJ2-3|TRBV20-1|.|TRBD2
CRGTTGTSSADTQYF
TGCAGGGGCACCACCGGGACTAGCAGCGCAGATACGCAGTATTTT
>TRBJ2-1|TRBV5-1|few|.
CASSPRTNEQFF
TGCGCCAGCAGCCCCCGGACGAATGAGCAGTTCTTC
>TRBJ2-7|TRBV9|few|TRBD1
CASSVGQGSTYEQYF
TGTGCCAGCAGCGTAGGACAGGGTTCTACCTACGAGCAGTACTTC
>TRBJ2-3|TRBV6-2/TRBV6-3|few|.
CASTMGHGRTDTQYF
TGTGCCAGCACTATGGGACACGGAAGGACAGATACGCAGTATTTT
>TRBJ1-1|TRBV12-5|few|.
CASGIQNTEAFF
TGTGCTAGTGGGATACAGAACACTGAAGCTTTCTTT
>TRBJ2-7|TRBV4-2|few|.
CASSVRQNTYEQYF
TGTGCCAGCAGCGTGCGACAGAATACCTACGAGCAGTACTTC
>TRBJ1-1|TRBV28|few|TRBD1
CASQEGQGTIEAFF
TGTGCCAGCCAAGAGGGACAGGGGACTATTGAAGCTTTCTTT
>TRBJ1-5|TRBV6-6|few|.
CASTYGRDYSNQPQHF
TGTGCCAGCACCTACGGGAGAGATTATAGCAATCAGCCCCAGCATTTT
>TRBJ1-5|TRBV7-8|.|.
CASSWSVSTLGNQPQHF
TGTGCCAGCAGCTGGTCGGTATCGACGTTGGGCAATCAGCCCCAGCATTTT
>TRBJ1-5|TRBV5-6|few|.
CASNRVNQPQHF
TGTGCCAGCAACAGGGTGAATCAGCCCCAGCATTTT
>TRBJ1-6|TRBV7-2|.|TRBD1
CASSLFLDRPNSPLHF
TGTGCCAGCAGCTTATTCCTGGACAGGCCAAATTCACCCCTCCACTTT
>TRBJ2-3|TRBV7-9|.|TRBD2
CASSRQLAEPTDTQYF
TGTGCCAGCAGCCGACAGCTAGCGGAACCCACAGATACGCAGTATTTT
>TRBJ1-2|TRBV6-1|few|.
CASSEGSLPRGYTF
TGTGCCAGCAGTGAGGGATCGCTCCCGCGTGGCTACACCTTC
>TRBJ2-1|TRBV5-1|few|TRBD2
CASSLAPGSGGGNEQFF
TGCGCCAGCAGCTTGGCCCCGGGTAGCGGGGGGGGTAATGAGCAGTTCTTC
>TRBJ2-3|TRBV6-5|many|.
CASSYGDTQYF
TGTGCCAGCAGTTACGGAGATACGCAGTATTTT
>TRBJ1-4|TRBV18|.|.
CASSPNPGTATNEKLFF
TGTGCCAGCTCACCGAACCCGGGGACTGCAACTAATGAAAAACTGTTTTTT
>TRBJ2-7|TRBV6-5|.|TRBD2
CASSYRPGLGSYEQYF
TGTGCCAGCAGTTACCGTCCGGGACTAGGGTCCTACGAGCAGTACTTC
>TRBJ1-4|TRBV9|few|.
CASSPRDGEDEKLFF
TGTGCCAGCAGCCCCCGGGACGGGGAAGATGAAAAACTGTTTTTT
>TRBJ2-5|TRBV7-3|.|TRBD2
CASSQAGRVSETQYF
TGTGCCAGCAGCCAAGCGGGACGGGTTTCAGAGACCCAGTACTTC
>TRBJ1-2|TRBV7-8|.|TRBD1
CASSFQDRGTGGYTF
TGTGCCAGCAGCTTCCAAGACAGGGGGACCGGCGGCTACACCTTC
>TRBJ2-1|TRBV4-3|.|.
CASSQDRAGSYGEQFF
TGCGCCAGCAGCCAAGATCGGGCCGGGAGTTATGGAGAGCAGTTCTTC
>TRBJ1-6|TRBV27|.|.
CASSFGAGSPLHF
TGTGCCAGCAGTTTTGGGGCTGGGTCACCCCTCCACTTT
>TRBJ2-1|TRBV11-2|.|.
CASSLGINNEQLF
TGTGCCAGCAGCTTAGGAATAAACAATGAGCAGCTCTTC
>TRBJ2-1|TRBV10-3|.|TRBD2
CAISEPTSGRLNEQFF
TGTGCCATCAGTGAGCCTACTAGCGGCAGGCTTAATGAGCAGTTCTTC
>TRBJ1-2|TRBV2|few|.
CASKMGRTDSYGYTF
TGTGCCAGCAAAATGGGGAGGACAGACTCGTATGGCTACACCTTC
>TRBJ1-6|TRBV5-1|few|.
CASSFGSSSYNSPLHF
TGCGCCAGCAGCTTCGGCAGTTCTTCCTATAATTCACCCCTCCACTTT
>TRBJ1-5|TRBV30|.|.
CAWTRDSNQPQHF
TGTGCCTGGACCAGGGACAGCAATCAGCCCCAGCATTTT
>TRBJ2-1|TRBV20-1|.|.
CSAPRNTYNEQFF
TGCAGTGCCCCCCGAAACACCTACAATGAGCAGTTCTTC
>TRBJ2-1|TRBV19|few|.
CASSSRGSRISNEQFF
TGTGCCAGTAGTTCCCGGGGTAGCCGGATAAGCAATGAGCAGTTCTTC
>TRBJ1-1|TRBV7-9|.|.
CASRREGHTEAFF
TGTGCCAGCAGACGCGAGGGTCACACTGAAGCTTTCTTT
>TRBJ2-5|TRBV7-2|.|.
CASSLNGGETQYF
TGTGCCAGCAGCTTAAACGGAGGAGAGACCCAGTACTTC
>TRBJ2-5|TRBV13|few|.
CASSRQGGVETQYF
TGTGCCAGCAGCCGACAGGGCGGGGTGGAGACCCAGTACTTC
>TRBJ2-3|TRBV29-1|few|TRBD2
CSVEGPPASGETTDTQYF
TGCAGCGTTGAAGGTCCTCCGGCTAGCGGGGAAACCACAGATACGCAGTATTTT
>TRBJ2-7|TRBV20-1|.|TRBD1
CSPLGQNYEQYF
TGCAGTCCCCTGGGACAGAACTACGAGCAGTACTTC
>TRBJ2-1|TRBV7-2|.|TRBD2
CASSSSGASYNEQFF
TGTGCCAGCAGCTCTAGCGGGGCTTCCTACAATGAGCAGTTCTTC
>TRBJ2-1|TRBV12-3/TRBV12-4|.|.
CASSSGTSYNEQFF
TGTGCCAGCAGTAGCGGAACCTCCTACAATGAGCAGTTCTTC
>TRBJ2-3|TRBV4-3|few|.
CASSQDSAHTDTQYF
TGCGCCAGCAGCCAAGATTCGGCGCACACAGATACGCAGTATTTT
>TRBJ1-2|TRBV3-1|.|.
CASSRTAGANNF
TGTGCCAGCAGCCGAACCGCAGGGGCCAACAACTTC
>TRBJ2-5|TRBV12-3/TRBV12-4|.|TRBD2
CASRLAGVLETQYF
TGTGCCAGCAGGCTAGCGGGAGTATTAGAGACCCAGTACTTC
>TRBJ2-1|TRBV20-1|.|TRBD2
CSARTSGRGGRNEQFF
TGCAGTGCTAGGACTAGCGGGAGGGGAGGGAGAAATGAGCAGTTCTTC
>TRBJ2-4|TRBV6-5|.|.
CASSYPRGKNIQYF
TGTGCCAGCAGTTACCCGAGAGGGAAAAACATTCAGTACTTC
>TRBJ2-5|TRBV27|.|.
CASSSRRAGETQYF
TGTGCCAGCAGTTCCCGTCGGGCCGGTGAGACCCAGTACTTC
>TRBJ2-3|TRBV20-1|few|TRBD2
CSARKGLAGLLDTQYF
TGCAGTGCTAGAAAGGGACTAGCGGGATTATTGGATACGCAGTATTTT
>TRBJ2-1|TRBV6-1|few|TRBD2
CACSRRPLAGLYNEQFF
TGTGCCTGCAGTCGCCGGCCACTAGCGGGGCTATACAATGAGCAGTTCTTC
>TRBJ2-1|TRBV20-1|.|TRBD2
CSARLAGSSYNEQFF
TGCAGTGCTAGACTAGCGGGGAGCTCCTACAATGAGCAGTTCTTC
>TRBJ2-7|TRBV18|many|TRBD1
CASSPQGAPYEQYF
TGTGCCAGCTCACCGCAGGGGGCCCCCTACGAGCAGTACTTC
>TRBJ2-7|TRBV28|few|.
CASSLFAAIGEQYF
TGTGCCAGCAGTTTGTTTGCAGCCATAGGGGAGCAGTACTTC